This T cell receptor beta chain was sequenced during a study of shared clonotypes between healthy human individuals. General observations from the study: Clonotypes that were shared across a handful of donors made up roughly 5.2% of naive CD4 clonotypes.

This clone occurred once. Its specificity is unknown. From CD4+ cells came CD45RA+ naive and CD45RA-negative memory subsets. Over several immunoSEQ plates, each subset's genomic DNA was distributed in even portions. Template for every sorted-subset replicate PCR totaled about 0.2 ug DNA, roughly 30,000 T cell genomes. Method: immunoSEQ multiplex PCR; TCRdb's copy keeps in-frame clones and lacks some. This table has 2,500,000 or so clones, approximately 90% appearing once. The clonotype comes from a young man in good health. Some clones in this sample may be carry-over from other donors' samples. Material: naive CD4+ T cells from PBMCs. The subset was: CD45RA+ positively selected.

For the CDR3, the DNA is TGTGCCAGTAGTGGACAGGACCCTCGCCAGCCCCAGCATTTT. This gives the protein CASSGQDPRQPQHF. This chain joins TRBV19 and TRBJ1-5; 7 nucleotides agree with TRBD1. Germline V gene lookup returns CDR1 LNHDA and CDR2 SQIVND (reference sequence). V trimming: 5 bases; J trimming: 7 bases; junction bases outside the gene matches: 8. This CDR3 comprises 14 residues.